The next 23 T cell receptor beta chains were all read from a single sample in a study of blood T cell repertoires in COVID-19. The repertoire was sequenced with immunoSEQ multiplex PCR; TCRdb's copy has only in-frame clones and lacks some. The table shows around 200,000 clones, with more than 70% occurring only once. The sample consisted of PBMCs or T cells enriched from blood (not recorded which). The receptor set was obtained from a man aged 35 to 55 with acute COVID-19.

The rearrangement links TRBV7-9 to TRBJ1-1; 7 nucleotides line up with TRBD1. Germline V gene data show CDR1 as SEHNR and CDR2 as FQNEAQ (reference sequence). The CDR3 consists of 11 residues. V was clipped by 2 bases and J by 10 bases; unmatched bases: 1. The CDR3 here is CASSLTGAAFF. For the CDR3, the DNA is TGTGCCAGCAGCTTAACAGGGGCAGCTTTCTTT.

There are a few counts of this clone. The chain links TRBV5-4 to TRBJ2-7; D perhaps matches TRBD1 (7 bases). Germline CDR1 SGHNT, CDR2 YYREEE (reference sequence). The CDR3 has 15 residues. The V gene lost 7 bases and the J gene lost 0 bases, with 17 bases spanning the gap. The CDR3 bases are TGTGCCAGCGCAGGGGGGCTAGAGAGCTCCTACGAGCAGTACTTC. Translation: CASAGGLESSYEQYF.

The chain links TRBV5-1 to TRBJ2-5; 9 bases fit TRBD2. The CDR3 runs 14 residues. The V gene's germline CDR1 is SGHRS and CDR2 YFSETQ. Unmatched junction bases numbered 6, after V lost 4 bases and J lost 5 bases. The CDR3 loop is CASSPGTSWETQYF. The CDR3 DNA is TGCGCCAGCAGCCCAGGGACTAGCTGGGAGACCCAGTACTTC.

The V call is TRBV5-1, the J call TRBJ1-2, with D possibly TRBD1 on 6 matching bases. V lost 7 bases, J lost 4 bases, and 17 bases lay in between. The CDR3 sequence is 14 residues long. The V gene's germline CDR1 is SGHRS and CDR2 YFSETQ. The CDR3, as DNA: TGCGCCAGCGGAACAGGGACCCTTCTCTATGGCTACACCTTC. Translated: CASGTGTLLYGYTF. The full variable domain, its missing parts supplied by reference TRBV5-1 and TRBJ1-2, is KAGVTQTPRYLIKTRGQQVTLSCSPISGHRSVSWYQQTPGQGLQFLFEYFSETQRNKGNFPGRFSGRQFSNSRSEMNVSTLELGDSALYLCASGTGTLLYGYTFGSGTRLTVV.

This rearrangement joins TRBV28 to TRBJ2-4; tentative D call: TRBD2 (6 bases). With 6 bases removed from V and 8 bases from J, the gap between germline ends came to 20 bases. CDR1 is MDHEN, CDR2 SYDVKM, per germline. The length of the CDR3 is 15 residues. CDR3 residues: CASSPSTRPPDIQYF. CDR3 nucleotides: TGTGCCAGCAGCCCCTCGACTAGGCCCCCGGACATTCAGTACTTC.

The chain has TRBV14 and TRBJ2-3; no reliable D call. The CDR3 sequence is 17 residues long. Germline V gene sequence: CDR1 SGHDN, CDR2 FVKESK. Deletions cut 5 bases from V and 0 bases from J, with 18 bases between. CDR3 DNA: TGTGCCAGCAGCAAGATATATGGGCGCCCTAGCACAGATACGCAGTATTTT. Its protein is CASSKIYGRPSTDTQYF.

On this clone itself: The sample has other DNA sequences that encode this CDR3 too. The gene calls are TRBV7-9 and TRBJ1-2; D gene unclear. This CDR3 is built from 11 residues. V shed 5 bases and J shed 6 bases, with 7 bases lying between them. Germline CDR1 SEHNR, CDR2 FQNEAQ (reference sequence). CDR3 in amino acids: CASSPSDGYTF. CDR3 DNA: TGTGCCAGCAGCCCTAGCGATGGCTACACCTTC.

The rearrangement joins TRBV10-1 to TRBJ2-7; TRBD2 matches at 8 bases. The J segment lost 2 bases and the V segment lost 4 bases, leaving 4 bases of the junction unmatched. This CDR3 region has 14 residues. CDR1 and CDR2 (germline): WNHNN, SYGVQD (reference sequence). CDR3 in DNA: TGCGCCAGCAGTGTCACTAGCGGCGCCTACGAGCAGTACTTC. Translating it yields CASSVTSGAYEQYF.

The gene calls are TRBV11-2 and TRBJ2-1; tentative D call: TRBD2 (5 bases). CDR3 length: 15 residues. Germline CDR1 is SGHAT and CDR2 is FQNNGV. Trimming removed 1 base from V and 2 bases from J, with 9 bases in between. The CDR3 DNA is TGTGCCAGCAGCTTAGTAAGCGGAACCTACAATGAGCAGTTCTTC. It specifies CASSLVSGTYNEQFF. Full variable domain (rest looked up from reference TRBV11-2 and TRBJ2-1): EAGVAQSPRYKIIEKRQSVAFWCNPISGHATLYWYQQILGQGPKLLIQFQNNGVVDDSQLPKDRFSAERLKGVDSTLKIQPAKLEDSAVYLCASSLVSGTYNEQFFGPGTRLTVL.

The chain joins TRBV10-3 to TRBJ1-2; D is undetermined. V lost 6 bases and J 6 bases, leaving 11 bases between the germline ends. Germline V lookup: CDR1 ENHRY, CDR2 SYGVKD. The CDR3 covers 12 residues. CDR3 DNA: TGTGCCATCAGAGGTCGGGGTAATGGCTACACCTTC. This encodes CAIRGRGNGYTF.

This clone was seen more than once but under ten times. This chain connects TRBV15 to TRBJ1-6; 9 bases line up with TRBD1. CDR1 is LNHNV and CDR2 is YYDKDF in the germline V gene (reference sequence). V was clipped by 1 base and J by 9 bases; unmatched bases: 4. This CDR3 has 15 residues. CDR3 coding DNA: TGTGCCACCAGCAGAGGGGACAGGGACACTTCACCCCTCCACTTT. Translation: CATSRGDRDTSPLHF.

This clone has only one observation. This chain links TRBV11-2 with TRBJ2-5; 7 nucleotides line up with TRBD1. CDR1 and CDR2 from the germline V gene are SGHAT and FQNNGV. Trimming removed 5 bases from V and 5 bases from J; junction bases left unmatched: 14. The CDR3 consists of 16 residues. In DNA form, the CDR3 reads TGTGCCAGCAGCCGTCTACGGGACAGTTATGACGAGACCCAGTACTTC. Translation: CASSRLRDSYDETQYF.

V usage is TRBV28 and J usage is TRBJ1-1; TRBD1 matches at 7 bases. Unmatched junction bases numbered 12, after V lost 4 bases and J lost 1 base. This CDR3 spans 17 amino acids. The V gene's germline CDR1 is MDHEN and CDR2 SYDVKM. CDR3 sequence (DNA): TGTGCCAGCAGTTCAGAAACAGGGGTCCGATCGAACACTGAAGCTTTCTTT. Its translation: CASSSETGVRSNTEAFF.

This chain links TRBV9 with TRBJ2-1; 9 bases are a match to TRBD2. J lost 9 bases, V lost 3 bases, and 7 bases had no gene match. Per the germline V gene, CDR1 is SGDLS and CDR2 is YYNGEE. This CDR3 is 14 amino acids long. This CDR3 is CASSGGRAGSEQFF. CDR3 nucleotides: TGTGCCAGCAGCGGCGGGAGGGCCGGGAGTGAGCAGTTCTTC.

The genes are TRBV2 and TRBJ2-5; a weak D match, TRBD2 (6 bases). This CDR3 comprises 13 residues. The V end lost 8 bases, the J end lost 5 bases, and 15 bases lay between the germline ends. The germline CDR1 and CDR2 sequences are SNHLY and FYNNEI. This chain's CDR3 is CASYFVGSETQYF. For the CDR3, the DNA is TGTGCCAGCTATTTCGTCGGGAGTGAGACCCAGTACTTC.

The CDR3 nucleotides read TGTGCCATCAGGGCCCGAGGACTAGCGGGATCCGAAGAGACCCAGTACTTC. Translation: CAIRARGLAGSEETQYF. This sequence joins TRBV10-3 and TRBJ2-5; TRBD2 matches 12 bases. The CDR3 sequence is 17 residues long. Germline assignment: CDR1 ENHRY and CDR2 SYGVKD. The junction had 11 bases not matched to a gene; V was cut back by 6 bases and J by 3 bases.

The gene calls are TRBV9 and TRBJ2-2; tentative D call: TRBD2 (7 bases). This CDR3 is 17 amino acids long. Trimming took 1 base from V and 3 from J, leaving 16 bases between them. Germline V CDR1 and CDR2: SGDLS, YYNGEE. The CDR3 sequence: CASSVTLGGGYTGELFF. The CDR3 DNA is TGTGCCAGCAGCGTAACCCTAGGGGGGGGCTACACCGGGGAGCTGTTTTTT.

This clone was seen just once. The CDR3 loop reads CASSHPGLAGGPGDTQYF. The CDR3 coding sequence is TGTGCCAGCAGCCATCCTGGACTAGCGGGAGGGCCGGGAGATACGCAGTATTTT. The rearrangement joins TRBV3-1 (or the pseudogene TRBV3-2) to TRBJ2-3; 15 bases map to TRBD2. J lost 5 bases, V lost 3 bases, and 9 bases had no gene match. The length of the CDR3 is 18 residues. CDR1 is LGHDT, CDR2 YNNKEL, per germline (reference sequence).

The chain uses TRBV6-5 and TRBJ2-7, with a possible D match to TRBD1 (5 bases). CDR1 and CDR2 (germline): MNHEY, SVGAGI. CDR3 length: 15 residues. Between the trimmed V and J ends, which lost 5 bases and 0 bases, there was a span of 14 bases. Written as DNA, the CDR3 is TGTGCCAGCAGTCAATCTTTAGGGGACTCCTACGAGCAGTACTTC. This translates into CASSQSLGDSYEQYF.

V gene TRBV3-1 (or the pseudogene TRBV3-2) combines with J gene TRBJ2-2, with 9 bases lining up with TRBD2. The CDR3 is 19 amino acids. V shed 0 bases, J shed 6 bases, and the junction held 14 bases outside the gene matches. Per the germline V gene, CDR1 is LGHDT and CDR2 is YNNKEL (reference sequence). CDR3 bases: TGTGCCAGCAGCCAAGATAGATCTAGCGGGATGTTCCCCCCCGGGGAGCTGTTTTTT. Translated, it gives CASSQDRSSGMFPPGELFF.

The table lists this clone with a few counts. This chain uses TRBV7-2 with TRBJ1-4, with 7 bases fitting TRBD1. Germline trimming cut 5 bases from V and 6 bases from J; bases unmatched to any gene: 3. This CDR3 has 13 amino acids. Germline lookup yields CDR1 SGHTA and CDR2 FQGNSA. DNA of the CDR3: TGTGCCAGCAGCCGTGGGACAGATGAAAAACTGTTTTTT. Its protein is CASSRGTDEKLFF.

CDR3 sequence: CASSLEISGSDEQFF. The CDR3 nucleotides are TGTGCCAGCAGCTTAGAGATTAGCGGGTCCGATGAGCAGTTCTTC. The genes are TRBV7-9 and TRBJ2-1; 7 nucleotides match TRBD2. The CDR3 runs 15 residues. From germline, CDR1 is SEHNR and CDR2 FQNEAQ (reference sequence). With 1 base clipped from V and 8 bases from J, the junction kept 8 bases outside the gene matches.

The chain uses TRBV27 and TRBJ2-5; 10 bases are a match to TRBD1. V gave up 6 bases and J gave up 5 bases; unmatched junction bases: 3. This CDR3 is 13 amino acids long. The germline V gene encodes CDR1 MNHEY and CDR2 SMNVEV (reference sequence). CDR3 nucleotide sequence: TGTGCCAGCAGGACAGGGGGCGCCGAGACCCAGTACTTC. Protein product: CASRTGGAETQYF.